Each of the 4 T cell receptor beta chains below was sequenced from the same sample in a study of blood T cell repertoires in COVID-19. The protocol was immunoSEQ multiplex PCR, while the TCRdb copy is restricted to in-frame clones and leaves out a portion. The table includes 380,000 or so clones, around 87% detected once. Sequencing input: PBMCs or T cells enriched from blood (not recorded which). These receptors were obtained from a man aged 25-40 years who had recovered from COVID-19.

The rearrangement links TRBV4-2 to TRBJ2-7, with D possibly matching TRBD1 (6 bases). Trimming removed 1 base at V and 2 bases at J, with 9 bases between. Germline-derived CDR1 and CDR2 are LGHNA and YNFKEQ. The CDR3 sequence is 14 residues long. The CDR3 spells CASSQGGGPYEQYF. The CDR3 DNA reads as TGTGCCAGCAGCCAAGGAGGGGGTCCCTACGAGCAGTACTTC.

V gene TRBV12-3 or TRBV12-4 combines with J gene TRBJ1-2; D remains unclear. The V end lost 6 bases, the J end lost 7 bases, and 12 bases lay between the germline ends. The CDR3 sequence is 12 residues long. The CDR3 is CASSRSVSGYTF. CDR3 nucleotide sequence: TGTGCCAGCAGCCGGTCGGTCTCTGGCTACACCTTC.

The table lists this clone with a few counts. The CDR3 DNA follows: TGTGCCAGTATGGGCAGATCAGGGACAGGGACGGGGGATGGCTACACCTTC. Its translation: CASMGRSGTGTGDGYTF. J is TRBJ1-2 and V is TRBV19, with 9 bases identical to TRBD1. V shed 7 bases, J shed 6 bases, and the junction held 18 bases outside the gene matches. The V gene's germline CDR1 is LNHDA and CDR2 SQIVND (reference sequence). The CDR3 contains 17 residues.

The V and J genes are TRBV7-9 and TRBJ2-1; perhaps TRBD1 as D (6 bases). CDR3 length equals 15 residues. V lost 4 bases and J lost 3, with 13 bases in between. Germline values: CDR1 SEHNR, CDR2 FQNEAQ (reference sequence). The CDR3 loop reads CASSSRQAIYNEQFF. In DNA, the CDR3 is TGTGCCAGCAGCTCCCGACAGGCCATCTACAATGAGCAGTTCTTC.